This T cell receptor (beta chain) was identified during a study of blood T cell repertoires in COVID-19. Study as a whole: PBMCs, B-cell-depleted T cells, or T cells were the source of the cDNA or gDNA that made up the material.

The germline V and J ends were trimmed by 4 bases and 4 bases, with 10 bases remaining between them. This CDR3 is 13 amino acids long. Clones were sequenced by immunoSEQ multiplex PCR, and TCRdb holds only the in-frame ones, with some missing. The table has 140,000 to 150,000 clones, roughly 88% seen once; the top ten hold roughly 10%. This clonotype was sampled from a man between 60 and 75 years old with active or convalescent COVID-19. The sample was peripheral blood. The chain has TRBV12-3 or TRBV12-4 and TRBJ2-5; no reliable D call. Here the CDR3 DNA reads TGTGCCAGCAGTTACGACACCGGAGAGACCCAGTACTTC. This translates into CASSYDTGETQYF.